This TCR beta chain was captured by sequencing in a study of memory CD4+ T cells and cytomegalovirus serostatus. Study results and limitations: Each of approximately 69 CMV-associated TCRbeta sequences occurred in one to five individuals.

Only in-frame clones appear in the TCRdb table, and some are missing; sequencing was by immunoSEQ multiplex PCR. The data show approximately 63,000 clones, around 80% seen once. A word on this clone: The antigen is unknown.

Single viable CD3+CD4+CD8-CD45RO+ cells were sorted as the memory CD4+ T cells. V was cut by 3 bases and J by 3 bases, with 17 bases left in between. Looked up from germline, CDR1 is LNHDA and CDR2 is SQIVND (reference sequence). This CDR3 comprises 16 residues. Specimen: memory CD4+ T cells from blood. The rearrangement uses TRBV19 and TRBJ1-2; tentatively, D is TRBD1 (6 bases). This sequence originates from an adult in good health and CMV-seronegative. Some clones in this sample may be carry-over from other donors' samples. The CDR3 here is CASSIVSGDKDYGYTF. The DNA of the CDR3 is TGTGCCAGTAGTATTGTGTCAGGGGATAAAGACTATGGCTACACCTTC.